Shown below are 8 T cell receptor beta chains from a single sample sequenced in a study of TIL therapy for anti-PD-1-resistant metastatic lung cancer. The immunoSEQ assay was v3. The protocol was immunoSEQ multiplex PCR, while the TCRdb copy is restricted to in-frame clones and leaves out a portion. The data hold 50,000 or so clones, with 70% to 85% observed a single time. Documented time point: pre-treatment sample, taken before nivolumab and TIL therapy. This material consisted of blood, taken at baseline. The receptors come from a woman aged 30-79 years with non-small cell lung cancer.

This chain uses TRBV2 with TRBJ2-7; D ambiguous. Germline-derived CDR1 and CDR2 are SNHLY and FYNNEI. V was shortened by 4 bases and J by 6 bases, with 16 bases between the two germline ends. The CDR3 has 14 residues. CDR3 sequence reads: CASSGPFSTGEQYF. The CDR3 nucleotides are TGTGCCAGCAGTGGGCCCTTCTCAACGGGCGAGCAGTACTTC.

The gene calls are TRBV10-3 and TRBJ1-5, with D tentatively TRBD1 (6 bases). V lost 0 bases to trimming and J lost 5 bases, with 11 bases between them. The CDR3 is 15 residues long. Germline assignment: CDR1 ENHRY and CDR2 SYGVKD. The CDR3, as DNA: TGTGCCATCAGTGAGTCGATACAGGGCTATCAGCCCCAGCATTTT. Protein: CAISESIQGYQPQHF.

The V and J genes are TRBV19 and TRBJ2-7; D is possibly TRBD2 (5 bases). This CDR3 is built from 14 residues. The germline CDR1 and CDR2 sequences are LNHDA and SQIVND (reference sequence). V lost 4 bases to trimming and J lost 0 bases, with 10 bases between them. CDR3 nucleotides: TGTGCCAGTAGTAGTCTCGGGGACTCCTACGAGCAGTACTTC. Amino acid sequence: CASSSLGDSYEQYF.

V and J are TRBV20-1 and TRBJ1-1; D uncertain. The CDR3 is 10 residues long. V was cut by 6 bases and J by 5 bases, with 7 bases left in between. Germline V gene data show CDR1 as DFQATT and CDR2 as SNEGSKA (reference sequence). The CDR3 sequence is CSAVGTEAFF. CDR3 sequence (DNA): TGCAGTGCCGTAGGGACTGAAGCTTTCTTT.

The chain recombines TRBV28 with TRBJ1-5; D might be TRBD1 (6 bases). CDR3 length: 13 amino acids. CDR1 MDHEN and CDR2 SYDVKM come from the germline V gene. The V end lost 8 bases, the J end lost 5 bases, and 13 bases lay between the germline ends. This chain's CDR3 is CASVVRGDQPQHF. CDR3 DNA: TGTGCCAGCGTGGTGAGGGGGGATCAGCCCCAGCATTTT.

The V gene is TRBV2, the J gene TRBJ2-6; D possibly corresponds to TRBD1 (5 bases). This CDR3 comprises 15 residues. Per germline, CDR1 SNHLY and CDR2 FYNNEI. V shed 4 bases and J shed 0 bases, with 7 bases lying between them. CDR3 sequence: CASSVQGSGANVLTF. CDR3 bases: TGTGCCAGCAGTGTCCAGGGCTCTGGGGCCAACGTCCTGACTTTC.

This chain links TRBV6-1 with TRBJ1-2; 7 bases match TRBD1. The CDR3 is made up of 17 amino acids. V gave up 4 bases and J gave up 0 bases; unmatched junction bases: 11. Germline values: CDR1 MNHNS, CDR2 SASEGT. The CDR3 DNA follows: TGTGCCAGCAGTGGCCCCGGGACAGCGAAGACTAACTATGGCTACACCTTC. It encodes CASSGPGTAKTNYGYTF.

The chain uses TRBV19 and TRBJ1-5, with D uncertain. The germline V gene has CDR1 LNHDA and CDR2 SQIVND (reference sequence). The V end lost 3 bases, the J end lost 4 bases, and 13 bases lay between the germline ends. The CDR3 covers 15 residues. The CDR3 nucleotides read TGTGCCAGTAGTATTCTGGCCAGTGGTAATCAGCCCCAGCATTTT. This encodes CASSILASGNQPQHF.